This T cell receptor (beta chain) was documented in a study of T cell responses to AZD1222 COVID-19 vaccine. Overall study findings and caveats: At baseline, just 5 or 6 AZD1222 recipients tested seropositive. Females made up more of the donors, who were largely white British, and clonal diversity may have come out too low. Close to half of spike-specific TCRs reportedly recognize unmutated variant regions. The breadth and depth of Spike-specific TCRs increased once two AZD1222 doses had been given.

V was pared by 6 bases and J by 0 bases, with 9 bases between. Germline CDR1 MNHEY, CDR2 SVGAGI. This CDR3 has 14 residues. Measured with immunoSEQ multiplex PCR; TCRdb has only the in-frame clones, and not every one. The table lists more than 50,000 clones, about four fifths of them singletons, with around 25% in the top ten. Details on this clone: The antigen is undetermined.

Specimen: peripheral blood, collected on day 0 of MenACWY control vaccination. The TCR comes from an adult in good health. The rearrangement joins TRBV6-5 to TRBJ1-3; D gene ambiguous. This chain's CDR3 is CASRADRSGNTIYF. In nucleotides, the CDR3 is TGTGCCAGCAGGGCAGACCGCTCTGGAAACACCATATATTTT.